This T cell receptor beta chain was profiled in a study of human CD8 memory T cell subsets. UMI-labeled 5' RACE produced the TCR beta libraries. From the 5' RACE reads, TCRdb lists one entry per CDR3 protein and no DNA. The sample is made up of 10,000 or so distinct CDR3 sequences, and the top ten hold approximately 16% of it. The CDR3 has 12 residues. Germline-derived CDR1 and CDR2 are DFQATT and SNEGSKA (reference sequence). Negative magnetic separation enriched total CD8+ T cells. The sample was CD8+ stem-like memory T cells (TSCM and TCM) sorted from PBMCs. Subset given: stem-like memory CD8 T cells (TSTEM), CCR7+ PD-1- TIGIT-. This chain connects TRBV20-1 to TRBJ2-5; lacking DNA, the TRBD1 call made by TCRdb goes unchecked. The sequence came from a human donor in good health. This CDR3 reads CSASTGLETQYF.